The following is a T cell receptor (beta chain) sequence with its context. CDR1 is MNHEY and CDR2 is SVGAGI in the germline V gene. V shed 6 bases and J 6 bases; nucleotides not matched to a gene: 6. The CDR3 consists of 13 residues. The sample is drawn from a study of blood T cell repertoires in COVID-19. Study context: PBMCs, B-cell-depleted T cells, or T cells were the source of the cDNA or gDNA that made up the material.

Generated by immunoSEQ multiplex PCR, the TCRdb table keeps only in-frame clones and is missing some. The table shows about 140,000 clones, with under 80% occurring only once. The chain links TRBV6-5 to TRBJ2-3, with 7 bases lining up with TRBD1. Material for sequencing was peripheral blood. The sequence derives from an elderly man with acute or convalescent COVID-19. The CDR3 reads CASRAGQADTQYF. For the CDR3, the DNA is TGTGCCAGCAGAGCCGGACAGGCCGATACGCAGTATTTT.